The entry below describes one T cell receptor beta chain. The time point was: approximately 12 months of natalizumab therapy. Longitudinal control samples came from natalizumab-treated multiple sclerosis patients without PML. Repertoires were generated with immunoSEQ multiplex PCR, while TCRdb's copy carries only in-frame clones and drops some. The sample lists tens of thousands of clones, 90% occurring once. The sample is drawn from a study of multiple sclerosis patients with progressive multifocal leukoencephalopathy. The sample in question was PBMCs, obtained from a patient treated with natalizumab. The TCR sequence derives from a human donor with multiple sclerosis.

This CDR3 reads CASSLMRGTGNEQFF. The CDR3 DNA reads as TGTGCCAGCAGCTTAATGAGGGGGACGGGGAATGAGCAGTTCTTC. The chain joins TRBV7-2 to TRBJ2-1, with D possibly matching TRBD1 (6 bases). Trimming left V 2 bases short and J 7 bases short, with 15 bases between. This CDR3 contains 15 residues. CDR1 and CDR2 (germline): SGHTA, FQGNSA.